One T cell receptor beta chain is described in this entry. Its cognate antigen is unknown. Assay used: immunoSEQ multiplex PCR; TCRdb lists only in-frame clones, some missing. In the table there are a few hundred thousand clones, more than 95% of which are singletons. The donors, healthy adults who were HIV-negative, had experienced no recent acute infections or vaccinations. CDR1 is LNHDA and CDR2 is SQIVND in the germline V gene (reference sequence). This CDR3 contains 16 residues. V trimming: 3 bases; J trimming: 1 base; junction bases outside the gene matches: 6. This sample is drawn from a study of shared clonotypes between healthy human individuals. About the study: The study drew on a couple of women and three men aged 18 to 49 as donors. Regarding the study as a whole: The small donor group covered limited genetic and exposure diversity.

V gene TRBV19 combines with J gene TRBJ2-3, with 8 bases that match TRBD2. The origin of this receptor is a woman under 40 in good health. The specimen was naive CD4+ T cells sorted from blood. Noted subset: CD45RA+ positively selected. CDR3 residues: CASSIGAGVGTDTQYF. CDR3 sequence (DNA): TGTGCCAGTAGTATCGGAGCGGGAGTGGGCACAGATACGCAGTATTTT.